What follows are 30 T cell receptor beta chains derived from one specimen sequenced in a study of early T cells in non-severe SARS-CoV-2 infection. TCRdb analysed the 5' RACE reads with MiXCR anew, one entry per CDR3 protein. The data contain about 33,000 distinct CDR3 sequences, about 7% of them seen just once; the ten biggest clones take up roughly 4.1%. Sequences were obtained from whole blood. Source of these receptors: an adult who was a healthcare worker with PCR-confirmed SARS-CoV-2 infection or an uninfected control (not recorded which).

This clonotype came up many times. The chain is built from TRBV19 and TRBJ2-7; no clear D gene. The CDR3 length is 16 residues. V lost 3 bases, J lost 0 bases, and 15 bases lay in between. Germline loops: CDR1 LNHDA, CDR2 SQIVND (reference sequence). CDR3 coding DNA: TGTGCCAGTAGTATCGATTCGGCATCCCGCTCCTACGAGCAGTACTTC. Protein sequence: CASSIDSASRSYEQYF.

The chain has TRBV6-6 and TRBJ2-3; D is undetermined. V was shortened by 6 bases and J by 7 bases, with 20 bases between the two germline ends. The CDR3 is 15 amino acids. Germline values: CDR1 MNHNY, CDR2 SVGAGI (reference sequence). CDR3 bases: TGTGCCAGCAGCCAACCCCGGGCCCAGGAGAATACGCAGTATTTT. Translation gives CASSQPRAQENTQYF.

The chain links TRBV11-2 to TRBJ2-7; maybe TRBD1 (5 bases). V was clipped by 1 base and J by 2 bases, with 12 bases between them. The CDR3 covers 15 residues. Germline V lookup: CDR1 SGHAT, CDR2 FQNNGV. CDR3 sequence: CASSLGLQDAYEQYF. The CDR3 region has the DNA TGTGCCAGCAGCTTAGGCCTACAGGACGCCTACGAGCAGTACTTC.

The V gene is TRBV12-3 or TRBV12-4, the J gene TRBJ2-2, with D perhaps TRBD1 or TRBD2 (5 bases each). This CDR3 spans 16 amino acids. V lost 7 bases and J 2 bases, leaving 17 bases between the germline ends. The CDR3 DNA reads as TGTGCCAGCAAATCAAGCCGGGGCCCAAACACCGGGGAGCTGTTTTTT. Translated: CASKSSRGPNTGELFF.

This clonotype was recorded at least ten times. The chain joins TRBV20-1 to TRBJ1-4, with TRBD1 matching over 9 bases. The germline V gene encodes CDR1 DFQATT and CDR2 SNEGSKA (reference sequence). This CDR3 has 15 amino acids. V trimming: 6 bases; J trimming: 3 bases; junction bases outside the gene matches: 8. The CDR3 region has the DNA TGCAGTGCCAAGGGACAGGGTCTAGCTAATGAAAAACTGTTTTTT. Its protein product is CSAKGQGLANEKLFF.

J is TRBJ1-1 and V is TRBV10-3; no firm D call. The CDR3 consists of 12 residues. The V end was cut by 3 bases, the J end by 5 bases, with 7 bases between. Germline CDR1 and CDR2: ENHRY and SYGVKD. The CDR3 DNA follows: TGTGCCATCAGTGAAAGGGAAACTGAAGCTTTCTTT. Translation: CAISERETEAFF.

Many counts were recorded for this clonotype. The chain carries TRBV12-3 or TRBV12-4 and TRBJ2-2; weak D call: TRBD1 (5 bases). The V gene lost 7 bases and the J gene lost 4 bases, with 13 bases spanning the gap. The CDR3 has 14 residues. The CDR3 DNA is TGTGCCAGCATCTTAGGGGAAAGCACCGGGGAGCTGTTTTTT. Translating it yields CASILGESTGELFF.

This clonotype was detected ten times or more. This sequence joins TRBV7-3 and TRBJ2-1; tentatively, D is TRBD1 (6 bases). The CDR3 is made up of 15 amino acids. CDR1 is SGHTA and CDR2 is FQGTGA in the germline V gene. Trimming pared 6 bases from V and 8 bases from J, leaving 20 bases between. CDR3 sequence: CASSFQGPPTDEQFF. In DNA, the CDR3 is TGTGCCAGCAGTTTTCAGGGGCCCCCCACGGATGAGCAGTTCTTC.

This clonotype was counted only a few times. V usage is TRBV5-1 and J usage is TRBJ2-2; 9 bases fit TRBD2. The J segment lost 2 bases and the V segment lost 1 base, leaving 0 bases of the junction unmatched. The V gene's germline CDR1 is SGHRS and CDR2 YFSETQ. The CDR3 totals 15 residues. CDR3 amino acids: CASSLLAGNTGELFF. DNA of the CDR3: TGCGCCAGCAGCTTGCTAGCGGGAAACACCGGGGAGCTGTTTTTT.

In this sample, this clonotype turned up many times. The chain couples TRBV20-1 to TRBJ1-3; no definite D call. The CDR3 totals 14 residues. Per germline, CDR1 DFQATT and CDR2 SNEGSKA (reference sequence). Deletions cut 2 bases from V and 0 bases from J, with 8 bases between. The CDR3 region has the DNA TGCAGTGCTAGAAGGCAGCACTCTGGAAACACCATATATTTT. It translates to CSARRQHSGNTIYF.

The rearrangement joins TRBV6-1 to TRBJ2-4; 7 bases agree with TRBD1. V lost 3 bases and J lost 8; bases outside the gene matches: 1. Germline values: CDR1 MNHNS, CDR2 SASEGT. This CDR3 has 12 residues. CDR3 nucleotide sequence: TGTGCCAGCAGTGACAGGGGGTACATTCAGTACTTC. This gives the protein CASSDRGYIQYF.

This clonotype was seen many times. The genes are TRBV5-1 and TRBJ2-3; D may be TRBD1 or TRBD2 (5 bases each). Germline V gene lookup returns CDR1 SGHRS and CDR2 YFSETQ. The CDR3 runs to 16 residues. Between the trimmed V and J ends, which lost 1 base and 0 bases, there was a span of 12 bases. Written as DNA, the CDR3 is TGCGCCAGCAGCTTGCGAGGGGCCTTGAGCACAGATACGCAGTATTTT. Its translation is CASSLRGALSTDTQYF.

This clonotype was seen repeatedly, ten times or more. This sequence joins TRBV6-2 or TRBV6-3 and TRBJ2-3; D gene ambiguous. Germline CDR1 and CDR2: MNHEY and SVGEGT. The germline V and J ends were trimmed by 1 base and 4 bases, with 3 bases remaining between them. The CDR3 has 12 residues. The CDR3 region has the DNA TGTGCCAGCAGTTACTACTCAGATACGCAGTATTTT. Protein product: CASSYYSDTQYF.

V is TRBV15 and J is TRBJ2-3; 12 bases are shared with TRBD1. Looked up from germline, CDR1 is LNHNV and CDR2 is YYDKDF (reference sequence). With V trimmed by 1 base and J by 5 bases, 4 bases remained unmatched. This CDR3 is 16 amino acids long. CDR3 protein: CATSRGGTGGVDTQYF. DNA of the CDR3: TGTGCCACCAGCAGAGGAGGGACAGGGGGCGTAGATACGCAGTATTTT.

Many counts were recorded for this clonotype. The genes are TRBV6-5 and TRBJ2-3; D may be TRBD2 (5 bases). The V end was cut by 6 bases, the J end by 6 bases, with 10 bases between. This CDR3 is built from 12 residues. In germline, CDR1 is MNHEY, CDR2 SVGAGI. CDR3 coding DNA: TGTGCCAGCAGCCGGAGAGGGGATACGCAGTATTTT. This codes for CASSRRGDTQYF.

In this sample, this clonotype turned up many times. This chain connects TRBV24-1 to TRBJ2-7; TRBD1 aligns across 7 bases. CDR3 length: 13 amino acids. V lost 3 bases, J lost 5 bases, and 3 bases stayed unmatched. Per the germline V gene, CDR1 is KGHDR and CDR2 is SFDVKD. The CDR3 bases are TGTGCCACCAGTGATGGGGACAGCGACGAGCAGTACTTC. Translation gives CATSDGDSDEQYF.

This clonotype has ten or more counts. The DNA for the CDR3 is TGTGCCAGCTCTTACCAGGATGGCTACGAGCAGTACTTC. Amino acids: CASSYQDGYEQYF. This sequence joins TRBV6-6 and TRBJ2-7; D not resolved. V was pared by 8 bases and J by 3 bases, with 14 bases between. Germline values: CDR1 MNHNY, CDR2 SVGAGI (reference sequence). CDR3 length equals 13 residues.

The chain joins TRBV19 to TRBJ1-2; 8 positions match TRBD1. V trimming: 6 bases; J trimming: 6 bases; junction bases outside the gene matches: 6. The CDR3 spans 13 residues. CDR1 is LNHDA, CDR2 SQIVND, per germline (reference sequence). CDR3 coding DNA: TGTGCCAGTAGCATCCAGGGGGCGCATGGCTACACCTTC. Translated: CASSIQGAHGYTF.

This clonotype was seen at least ten times. This chain joins TRBV3-1 and TRBJ2-1, with TRBD2 identical over 7 bases. The CDR3 is made up of 14 amino acids. Germline CDR1 is LGHDT and CDR2 is YNNKEL (reference sequence). Trimming took 3 bases from V and 5 from J; bases not matched to a gene: 4. DNA of the CDR3: TGTGCCAGCAGCCACGCTAGCGGTAACAATGAGCAGTTCTTC. Amino acid sequence: CASSHASGNNEQFF.

The J gene is TRBJ2-2, the V gene TRBV10-1; TRBD2 might be the D (5 bases). V lost 6 bases to trimming and J lost 3 bases, with 11 bases between them. The germline V gene encodes CDR1 WNHNN and CDR2 SYGVQD (reference sequence). CDR3 length: 14 residues. In DNA form, the CDR3 reads TGCGCCAGCAGGGACTTAAAGGACACCGGGGAGCTGTTTTTT. Translated: CASRDLKDTGELFF.

This clonotype was seen only a few times. The rearrangement joins TRBV7-2 to TRBJ1-5; D is undetermined. Trimming removed 0 bases at V and 6 bases at J, with 9 bases between. Germline V gene lookup returns CDR1 SGHTA and CDR2 FQGNSA. There are 14 residues in the CDR3. The CDR3 coding sequence is TGTGCCAGCAGCTTAGCAGTTGTCGGTCAGCCCCAGCATTTT. Protein: CASSLAVVGQPQHF.

Many counts were recorded for this clonotype. This chain uses TRBV20-1 with TRBJ1-1; 10 nucleotides line up with TRBD1. Germline assignment: CDR1 DFQATT and CDR2 SNEGSKA (reference sequence). The V segment lost 1 base and the J segment 9 bases; nucleotides outside the gene matches: 11. The CDR3 length is 15 residues. The CDR3 is CSARASDRGHLKAFF. For the CDR3, the DNA is TGCAGTGCTAGAGCCTCAGACAGGGGGCATTTGAAAGCTTTCTTT.

This clonotype was observed at least ten times. The V gene is TRBV4-2, the J gene TRBJ2-2; tentative D call: TRBD2 (6 bases). Germline lookup yields CDR1 LGHNA and CDR2 YNFKEQ. The CDR3 is made up of 16 amino acids. V lost 3 bases, J lost 2 bases, and 13 bases lay in between. Here the CDR3 DNA reads TGTGCCAGCAGCCATACCGGGGGAGTTAACACCGGGGAGCTGTTTTTT. This encodes CASSHTGGVNTGELFF.

In this sample, this clonotype turned up many times. The J gene is TRBJ2-5, the V gene TRBV7-2; D uncertain. This CDR3 contains 13 residues. Germline loops: CDR1 SGHTA, CDR2 FQGNSA. Trimming pared 7 bases from V and 4 bases from J, leaving 13 bases between. The CDR3 protein is CASTTYLRETQYF. The CDR3, as DNA: TGTGCCAGCACTACCTATCTACGAGAGACCCAGTACTTC.

This clonotype came up many times. J is TRBJ1-6 and V is TRBV6-5; the D is unclear. The germline V gene has CDR1 MNHEY and CDR2 SVGAGI. This CDR3 has 14 residues. V was clipped by 4 bases and J by 6 bases, with 10 bases between them. This CDR3 reads CASSLAAANSPLHF. CDR3 sequence (DNA): TGTGCCAGCAGTTTAGCAGCGGCTAATTCACCCCTCCACTTT.

In this sample, this clonotype turned up a few times. The rearrangement links TRBV7-6 to TRBJ2-2; 7 bases align to TRBD2. CDR3 length: 15 amino acids. The V gene's germline CDR1 is SGHVS and CDR2 FNYEAQ. Losses at the gene ends were 3 bases for V and 1 base for J; bases not matched to a gene: 2. The CDR3: CASSFGGMNTGELFF. The CDR3 DNA sequence: TGTGCCAGCAGCTTCGGGGGGATGAACACCGGGGAGCTGTTTTTT.

This clonotype was counted ten times or more. The chain employs TRBV7-3 and TRBJ2-1; 11 bases match TRBD1. Per germline, CDR1 SGHTA and CDR2 FQGTGA. The V and J ends lost 5 bases and 8 bases, in that order; junction bases with no gene match: 8. The CDR3 has 15 amino acids. CDR3 coding DNA: TGTGCCAGCAGCCCTGGACAGGGGGCCGAATATGAGCAGTTCTTC. It encodes CASSPGQGAEYEQFF. Drawing the rest from reference TRBV7-3 and TRBJ2-1, the complete variable domain is GAGVSQTPSNKVTEKGKYVELRCDPISGHTALYWYRQSLGQGPEFLIYFQGTGAADDSGLPNDRFFAVRPEGSVSTLKIQRTERGDSAVYLCASSPGQGAEYEQFFGPGTRLTVL.

This clonotype was counted many times. One junction end disagrees with the germline gene, perhaps due to a read error. The chain joins TRBV12-3 or TRBV12-4 to TRBJ1-2; 9 nucleotides match TRBD1. CDR3 length: 15 residues. CDR3 nucleotide sequence: TGTGCCAGCAGTTTATTCGGGACAGGGAAGCGTGGCAACACCTTC. This sequence encodes CASSLFGTGKRGNTF.

This clonotype was picked up many times. The chain has TRBV7-9 and TRBJ1-5; TRBD1 matches at 8 bases. The CDR3 covers 16 residues. J lost 2 bases, V lost 5 bases, and 8 bases had no gene match. Germline CDR1 and CDR2: SEHNR and FQNEAQ (reference sequence). CDR3 in DNA: TGTGCCAGCAGCCCTTGGACAGGGACTGGCAATCAGCCCCAGCATTTT. Amino acids: CASSPWTGTGNQPQHF.

This clonotype was seen a few times. The V and J genes are TRBV4-1 and TRBJ2-3; D is possibly TRBD1 (5 bases). V lost 1 base, J lost 3 bases, and 8 bases lay in between. Per the germline V gene, CDR1 is MGHRA and CDR2 is YSYEKL. This CDR3 comprises 14 residues. As DNA, the CDR3 is TGCGCCAGCAGCCAAGTAGGGGTTACAGATACGCAGTATTTT. It specifies CASSQVGVTDTQYF.